This T cell receptor beta chain appears in the sequencing data of a study of regulatory and conventional T cells in RAG deficiency. General observations from the study: Patient subsets had shorter CDR3s; Omenn Treg-Tconv overlap exceeded 90%. Other subsets showed around 9.4-fold reductions, but Treg unique TCR beta sequences fell approximately 100-fold in these patients.

The V end lost 4 bases, the J end lost 7 bases, and 16 bases lay between the germline ends. The CDR3 contains 14 residues. CDR1 is LNHDA and CDR2 is SQIVND in the germline V gene (reference sequence). TCRdb keeps only in-frame clones here, not all; method: immunoSEQ multiplex PCR. Among fewer than 35,000 clones listed, about nine tenths were seen once. Points on this clone: Its antigen is not known.

The data also belong to a second study, concerning regulatory T cells. That source adds: The primer mix had 52 TRBV and 13 TRBJ primers. In patients, unique TRB V-J pairs were restricted and V/J usage skewed, especially in Tregs.

The sample comprised CD8+ T cells sorted from blood. The V call is TRBV19, the J call TRBJ1-2; perhaps TRBD1 as D (6 bases). This clonotype was sampled from a human donor in good health. The CDR3 here is CASSKGQGQVGYTF. For the CDR3, the DNA is TGTGCCAGTAGTAAGGGGCAGGGACAAGTTGGCTACACCTTC.